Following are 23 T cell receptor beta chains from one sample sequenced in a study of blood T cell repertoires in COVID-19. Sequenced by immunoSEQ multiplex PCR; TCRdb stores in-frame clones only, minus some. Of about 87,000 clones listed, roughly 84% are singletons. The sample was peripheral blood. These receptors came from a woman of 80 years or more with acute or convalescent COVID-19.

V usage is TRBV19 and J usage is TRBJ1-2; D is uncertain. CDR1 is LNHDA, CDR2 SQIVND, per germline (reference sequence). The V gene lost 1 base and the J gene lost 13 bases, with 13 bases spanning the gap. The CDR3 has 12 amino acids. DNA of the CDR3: TGTGCCAGTAGTATAGTGGCAGGCTGGGCCACCTTC. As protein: CASSIVAGWATF. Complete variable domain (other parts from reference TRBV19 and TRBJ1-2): DGGITQSPKYLFRKEGQNVTLSCEQNLNHDAMYWYRQDPGQGLRLIYYSQIVNDFQKGDIAEGYSVSREKKESFPLTVTSAQKNPTAFYLCASSIVAGWATFGSGTRLTVV.

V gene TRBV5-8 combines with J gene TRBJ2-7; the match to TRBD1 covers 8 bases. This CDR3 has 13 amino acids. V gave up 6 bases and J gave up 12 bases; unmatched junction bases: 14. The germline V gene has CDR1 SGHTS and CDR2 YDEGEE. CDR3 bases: TGTGCCAGCACCTCCTTTGGACAGGGCCGGCGGTACTTC. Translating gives CASTSFGQGRRYF. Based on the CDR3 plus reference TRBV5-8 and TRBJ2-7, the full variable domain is EAGVTQSPTHLIKTRGQQATLRCSPISGHTSVYWYQQALGLGLQFLLWYDEGEERNRGNFPPRFSGRQFPNYSSELNVNALELEDSALYLCASTSFGQGRRYFGPGTRLTVT.

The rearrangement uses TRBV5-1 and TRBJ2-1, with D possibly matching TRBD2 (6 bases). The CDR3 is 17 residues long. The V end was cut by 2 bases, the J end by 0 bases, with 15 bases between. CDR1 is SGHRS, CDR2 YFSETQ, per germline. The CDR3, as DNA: TGCGCCAGCAGCTTCGCCGGGACTCGAAGCTCCTACAATGAGCAGTTCTTC. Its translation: CASSFAGTRSSYNEQFF.

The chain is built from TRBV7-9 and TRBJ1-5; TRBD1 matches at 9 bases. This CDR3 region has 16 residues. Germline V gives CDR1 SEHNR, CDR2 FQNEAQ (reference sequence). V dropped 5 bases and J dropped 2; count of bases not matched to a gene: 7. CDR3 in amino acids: CASSPTGGLGNQPQHF. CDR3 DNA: TGTGCCAGCAGCCCGACAGGGGGATTGGGCAATCAGCCCCAGCATTTT.

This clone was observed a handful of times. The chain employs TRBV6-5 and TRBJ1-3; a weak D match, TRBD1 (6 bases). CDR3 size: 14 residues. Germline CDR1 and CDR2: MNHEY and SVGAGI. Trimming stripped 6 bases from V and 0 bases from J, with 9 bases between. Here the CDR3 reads CASRETGSGNTIYF. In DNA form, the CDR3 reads TGTGCCAGCAGGGAGACAGGCTCTGGAAACACCATATATTTT.

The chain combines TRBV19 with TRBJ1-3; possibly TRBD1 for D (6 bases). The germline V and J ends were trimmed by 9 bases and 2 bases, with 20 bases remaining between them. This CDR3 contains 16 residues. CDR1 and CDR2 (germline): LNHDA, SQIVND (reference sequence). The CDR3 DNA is TGTGCCAGCTCAAGTGAACAGGGTGAGGCTGGAAACACCATATATTTT. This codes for CASSSEQGEAGNTIYF.

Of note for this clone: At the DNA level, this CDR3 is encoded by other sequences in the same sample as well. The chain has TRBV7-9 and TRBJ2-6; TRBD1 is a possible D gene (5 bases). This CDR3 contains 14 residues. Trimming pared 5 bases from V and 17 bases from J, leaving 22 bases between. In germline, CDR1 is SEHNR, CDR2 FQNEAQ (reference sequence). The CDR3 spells CASSPGTLGPSLTF. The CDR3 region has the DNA TGTGCCAGCAGCCCAGGTACTCTGGGGCCAAGCTTGACTTTC.

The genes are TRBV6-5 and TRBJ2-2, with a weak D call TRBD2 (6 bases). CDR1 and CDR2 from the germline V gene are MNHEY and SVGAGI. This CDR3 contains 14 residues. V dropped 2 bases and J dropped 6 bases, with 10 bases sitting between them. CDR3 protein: CASSYTSSAGELFF. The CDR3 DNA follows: TGTGCCAGCAGTTACACTAGCAGTGCCGGGGAGCTGTTTTTT.

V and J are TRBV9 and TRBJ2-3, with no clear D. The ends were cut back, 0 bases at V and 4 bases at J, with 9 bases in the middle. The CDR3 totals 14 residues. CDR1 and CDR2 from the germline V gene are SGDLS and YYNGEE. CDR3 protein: CASSVGVAPDTQYF. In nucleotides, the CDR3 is TGTGCCAGCAGCGTAGGGGTAGCTCCAGATACGCAGTATTTT. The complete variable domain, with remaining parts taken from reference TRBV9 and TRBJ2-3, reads DSGVTQTPKHLITATGQRVTLRCSPRSGDLSVYWYQQSLDQGLQFLIQYYNGEERAKGNILERFSAQQFPDLHSELNLSSLELGDSALYFCASSVGVAPDTQYFGPGTRLTVL.

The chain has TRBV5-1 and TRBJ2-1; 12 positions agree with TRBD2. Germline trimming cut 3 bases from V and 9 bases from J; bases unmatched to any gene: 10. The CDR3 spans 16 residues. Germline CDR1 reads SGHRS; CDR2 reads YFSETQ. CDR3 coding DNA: TGCGCCAGCAGCTGGGGGACTAGCGGGCCTACAGGTGAGCAGTTCTTC. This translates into CASSWGTSGPTGEQFF. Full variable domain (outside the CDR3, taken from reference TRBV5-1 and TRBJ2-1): KAGVTQTPRYLIKTRGQQVTLSCSPISGHRSVSWYQQTPGQGLQFLFEYFSETQRNKGNFPGRFSGRQFSNSRSEMNVSTLELGDSALYLCASSWGTSGPTGEQFFGPGTRLTVL.

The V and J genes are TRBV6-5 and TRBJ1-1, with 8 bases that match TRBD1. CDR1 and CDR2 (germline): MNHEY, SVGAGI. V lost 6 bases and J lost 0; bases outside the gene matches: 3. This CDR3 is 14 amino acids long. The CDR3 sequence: CASSTGGVNTEAFF. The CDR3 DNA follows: TGTGCCAGCAGCACAGGGGGTGTGAACACTGAAGCTTTCTTT.

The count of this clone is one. Here the CDR3 reads CASSPSTGTLNTEAFF. The CDR3 region has the DNA TGTGCCAGCAGTCCCAGCACCGGGACACTGAACACTGAAGCTTTCTTT. V is TRBV2 and J is TRBJ1-1, with a possible D match to TRBD1 (6 bases). V gave up 5 bases and J gave up 0 bases, with 16 bases separating them. Per germline, CDR1 SNHLY and CDR2 FYNNEI. The CDR3 is made up of 16 amino acids. Based on the CDR3 plus reference TRBV2 and TRBJ1-1, the full variable domain is EPEVTQTPSHQVTQMGQEVILRCVPISNHLYFYWYRQILGQKVEFLVSFYNNEISEKSEIFDDQFSVERPDGSNFTLKIRSTKLEDSAMYFCASSPSTGTLNTEAFFGQGTRLTVV.

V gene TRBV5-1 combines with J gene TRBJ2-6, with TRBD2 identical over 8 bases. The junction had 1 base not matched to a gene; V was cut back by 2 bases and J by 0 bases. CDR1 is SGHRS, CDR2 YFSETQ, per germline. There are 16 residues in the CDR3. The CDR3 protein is CASSFAGGSGANVLTF. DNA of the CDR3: TGCGCCAGCAGCTTCGCGGGGGGCTCTGGGGCCAACGTCCTGACTTTC.

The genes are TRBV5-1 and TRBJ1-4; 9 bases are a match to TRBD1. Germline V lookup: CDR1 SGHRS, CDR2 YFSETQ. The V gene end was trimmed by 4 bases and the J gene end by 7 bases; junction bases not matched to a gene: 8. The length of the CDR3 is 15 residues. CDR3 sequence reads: CASSPGDREREKLFF. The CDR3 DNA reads TGCGCCAGCAGCCCAGGGGACAGGGAACGTGAAAAACTGTTTTTT.

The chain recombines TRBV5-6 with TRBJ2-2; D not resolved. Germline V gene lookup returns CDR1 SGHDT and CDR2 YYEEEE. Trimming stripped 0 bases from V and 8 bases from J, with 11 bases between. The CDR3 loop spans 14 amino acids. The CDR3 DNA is TGTGCCAGCAGCTTGGCCCCACCCAGGGGGGAGCTGTTTTTT. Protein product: CASSLAPPRGELFF. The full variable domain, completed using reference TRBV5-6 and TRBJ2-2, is DAGVTQSPTHLIKTRGQQVTLRCSPKSGHDTVSWYQQALGQGPQFIFQYYEEEERQRGNFPDRFSGHQFPNYSSELNVNALLLGDSALYLCASSLAPPRGELFFGEGSRLTVL.

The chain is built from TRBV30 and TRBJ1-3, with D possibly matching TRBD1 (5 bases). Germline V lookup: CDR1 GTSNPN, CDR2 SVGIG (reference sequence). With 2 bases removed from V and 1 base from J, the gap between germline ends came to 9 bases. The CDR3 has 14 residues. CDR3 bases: TGTGCCTGGAGTAAGGGGCCGTCTGGAAACACCATATATTTT. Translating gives CAWSKGPSGNTIYF.

The CDR3 sequence: CASSEGQGVRGTQYF. The CDR3 DNA reads as TGTGCCAGCAGTGAAGGACAGGGCGTTAGGGGGACCCAGTACTTC. The chain recombines TRBV2 with TRBJ2-5; TRBD1 aligns across 7 bases. CDR3 length: 15 amino acids. Germline V lookup: CDR1 SNHLY, CDR2 FYNNEI. J gave up 7 bases and V 1 base, and 9 bases lay outside the gene matches.

CDR3 nucleotide sequence: TGCAGCTCTCGGCCAGGGATTAACAATGAGCAGTTCTTC. Protein sequence: CSSRPGINNEQFF. The chain is built from TRBV29-1 and TRBJ2-1, with a possible D match to TRBD1 (5 bases). The CDR3 contains 13 residues. CDR1 is SQVTM and CDR2 is ANQGSEA in the germline V gene. The ends were cut back, 8 bases at V and 5 bases at J, with 16 bases in the middle.

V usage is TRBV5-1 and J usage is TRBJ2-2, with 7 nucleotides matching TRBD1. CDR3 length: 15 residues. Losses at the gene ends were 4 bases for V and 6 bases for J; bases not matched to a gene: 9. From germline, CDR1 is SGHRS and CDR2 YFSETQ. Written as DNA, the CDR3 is TGCGCCAGCAGCCCCCGGGACAGTCTCTCCGGGGAGCTGTTTTTT. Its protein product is CASSPRDSLSGELFF. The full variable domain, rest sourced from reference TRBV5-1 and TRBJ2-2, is KAGVTQTPRYLIKTRGQQVTLSCSPISGHRSVSWYQQTPGQGLQFLFEYFSETQRNKGNFPGRFSGRQFSNSRSEMNVSTLELGDSALYLCASSPRDSLSGELFFGEGSRLTVL.

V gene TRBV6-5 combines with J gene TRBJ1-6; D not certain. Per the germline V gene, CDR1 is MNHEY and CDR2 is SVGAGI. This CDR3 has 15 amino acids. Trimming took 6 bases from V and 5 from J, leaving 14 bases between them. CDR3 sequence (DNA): TGTGCCAGCAGGGAGGCGGGTCCAGATAATTCACCCCTCCACTTT. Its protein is CASREAGPDNSPLHF.

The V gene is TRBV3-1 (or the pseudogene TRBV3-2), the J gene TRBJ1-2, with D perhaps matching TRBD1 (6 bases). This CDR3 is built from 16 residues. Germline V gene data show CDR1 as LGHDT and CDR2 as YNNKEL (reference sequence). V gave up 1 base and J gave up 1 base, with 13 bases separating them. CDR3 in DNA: TGTGCCAGCAGCCAAGCCCCCAGGGGATATAACTATGGCTACACCTTC. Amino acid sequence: CASSQAPRGYNYGYTF.

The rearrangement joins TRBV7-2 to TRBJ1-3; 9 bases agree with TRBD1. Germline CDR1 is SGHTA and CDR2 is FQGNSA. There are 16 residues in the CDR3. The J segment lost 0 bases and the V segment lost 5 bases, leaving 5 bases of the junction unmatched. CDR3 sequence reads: CASSLRTGDSGNTIYF. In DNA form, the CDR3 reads TGTGCCAGCAGCCTACGGACAGGGGACTCTGGAAACACCATATATTTT.

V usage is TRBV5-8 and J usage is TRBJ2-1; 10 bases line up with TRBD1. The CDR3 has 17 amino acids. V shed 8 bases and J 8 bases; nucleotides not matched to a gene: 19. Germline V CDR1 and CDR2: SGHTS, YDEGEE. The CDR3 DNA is TGTGCCAGTCCGCGTCTGGGACAGGGGATCGTGGAAGATGAGCAGTTCTTC. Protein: CASPRLGQGIVEDEQFF. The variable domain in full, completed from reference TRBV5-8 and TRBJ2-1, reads EAGVTQSPTHLIKTRGQQATLRCSPISGHTSVYWYQQALGLGLQFLLWYDEGEERNRGNFPPRFSGRQFPNYSSELNVNALELEDSALYLCASPRLGQGIVEDEQFFGPGTRLTVL.